Below are 22 T cell receptor beta chains sequenced from a single sample in a study of T cell changes during pregnancy in multiple sclerosis. Here immunoSEQ multiplex PCR was the method, and the copy in TCRdb shows in-frame clones only, minus some. The sample has about 35,000 clones, under 95% seen once. Sequenced material: peripheral blood, taken in the third trimester of pregnancy. These receptor sequences come from a female donor in good health, enrolled as a control in a pregnancy study.

As DNA, the CDR3 is TGTGCCAGCAGCTTAAATCTGGGCCATAATTCACCCCTCCACTTT. It encodes CASSLNLGHNSPLHF. The chain joins TRBV7-3 to TRBJ1-6, with unresolved D. V shed 1 base and J shed 5 bases, with 9 bases lying between them. Germline V lookup: CDR1 SGHTA, CDR2 FQGTGA. The CDR3 sequence is 15 residues long.

The chain recombines TRBV6-4 with TRBJ1-2; D gene ambiguous. This CDR3 contains 14 residues. Germline CDR1 is MRHNA and CDR2 is SNTAGT. V gave up 2 bases and J gave up 3 bases, with 10 bases separating them. This CDR3 reads CASSDGEGHYGYTF. CDR3 sequence (DNA): TGTGCCAGCAGTGACGGAGAAGGCCACTATGGCTACACCTTC.

This chain uses TRBV6-1 with TRBJ2-3, with TRBD2 as a possible D gene (5 bases). This CDR3 spans 14 amino acids. Germline CDR1 MNHNS, CDR2 SASEGT. Trimming cost V 6 bases and J 0 bases, with 10 bases left between them. The CDR3 loop is CASSIGGSTDTQYF. The CDR3 coding sequence is TGTGCCAGCAGCATAGGCGGGAGCACAGATACGCAGTATTTT.

The V call is TRBV30, the J call TRBJ2-1; 9 positions agree with TRBD2. The CDR3 length is 13 residues. J gave up 4 bases and V 7 bases, and 5 bases lay outside the gene matches. Germline lookup yields CDR1 GTSNPN and CDR2 SVGIG (reference sequence). In nucleotides, the CDR3 is TGTGCCTCTTCTAGCGGGAAATACAATGAGCAGTTCTTC. Amino acid sequence: CASSSGKYNEQFF.

DNA for the CDR3: TGTGCCAGCAGCCCCCGGGTCTACGAGCAGTACTTC. Encoded protein: CASSPRVYEQYF. The chain combines TRBV14 with TRBJ2-7; no clear D gene. Germline V gene data show CDR1 as SGHDN and CDR2 as FVKESK. V was clipped by 4 bases and J by 3 bases, with 7 bases between them. CDR3 length: 12 amino acids. Using reference TRBV14 and TRBJ2-7 for the parts outside the CDR3, the full variable domain is EAGVTQFPSHSVIEKGQTVTLRCDPISGHDNLYWYRRVMGKEIKFLLHFVKESKQDESGMPNNRFLAERTGGTYSTLKVQPAELEDSGVYFCASSPRVYEQYFGPGTRLTVT.

CDR3 region: CASSVGMAEETQYF. The CDR3 DNA is TGTGCCAGCAGCGTAGGGATGGCGGAGGAGACCCAGTACTTC. The chain joins TRBV9 to TRBJ2-5; D gene unclear. Germline V lookup: CDR1 SGDLS, CDR2 YYNGEE. This CDR3 is built from 14 residues. Between the trimmed V and J ends, which lost 0 bases and 5 bases, there was a span of 11 bases. The full variable domain, completed using reference TRBV9 and TRBJ2-5, is DSGVTQTPKHLITATGQRVTLRCSPRSGDLSVYWYQQSLDQGLQFLIQYYNGEERAKGNILERFSAQQFPDLHSELNLSSLELGDSALYFCASSVGMAEETQYFGPGTRLLVL.

The chain recombines TRBV6-5 with TRBJ1-1, with 8 bases that match TRBD1. This CDR3 comprises 13 residues. The germline CDR1 and CDR2 sequences are MNHEY and SVGAGI. Trimming cost V 5 bases and J 8 bases; bases outside gene matches: 7. Here the CDR3 reads CASSRTGRNEAFF. CDR3 DNA: TGTGCCAGCAGTCGGACAGGGAGGAACGAAGCTTTCTTT.

The chain uses TRBV28 and TRBJ2-7; 9 nucleotides line up with TRBD1. The CDR3 runs to 15 residues. CDR1 is MDHEN, CDR2 SYDVKM, per germline. With 2 bases clipped from V and 5 bases from J, the junction kept 7 bases outside the gene matches. The CDR3 spells CASSLLRTGDDEQYF. CDR3 DNA sequence: TGTGCCAGCAGTTTACTCAGGACAGGGGACGACGAGCAGTACTTC. The full variable domain, in which reference TRBV28 and TRBJ2-7 provide the parts outside the CDR3, is DVKVTQSSRYLVKRTGEKVFLECVQDMDHENMFWYRQDPGLGLRLIYFSYDVKMKEKGDIPEGYSVSREKKERFSLILESASTNQTSMYLCASSLLRTGDDEQYFGPGTRLTVT.

The genes are TRBV9 and TRBJ1-4, with 7 bases fitting TRBD1. V dropped 0 bases and J dropped 4; count of bases not matched to a gene: 6. This CDR3 contains 16 residues. CDR1 and CDR2 (germline): SGDLS, YYNGEE. The CDR3 DNA reads as TGTGCCAGCAGCGTAGAGAGTGACAGGGTTAATGAAAAACTGTTTTTT. Protein: CASSVESDRVNEKLFF.

This chain joins TRBV29-1 and TRBJ2-5; weak D call: TRBD2 (5 bases). This CDR3 comprises 12 residues. From germline, CDR1 is SQVTM and CDR2 ANQGSEA. Deletions cut 4 bases from V and 9 bases from J, with 15 bases between. The DNA for the CDR3 is TGCAGCGTTGGTGATCTGGACGGGGCCCAGTACTTC. Its protein is CSVGDLDGAQYF. The variable domain in full, with the rest retrieved from reference TRBV29-1 and TRBJ2-5, is SAVISQKPSRDICQRGTSLTIQCQVDSQVTMMFWYRQQPGQSLTLIATANQGSEATYESGFVIDKFPISRPNLTFSTLTVSNMSPEDSSIYLCSVGDLDGAQYFGPGTRLLVL.

The V call is TRBV4-3, the J call TRBJ2-7, with TRBD1 as a possible D gene (5 bases). V lost 1 base and J 1 base, leaving 17 bases between the germline ends. Looked up from germline, CDR1 is LGHNA and CDR2 is YSLEER. The CDR3 is made up of 17 amino acids. The chain's CDR3 is CASSQGSWGHLSYEQYF. In DNA, the CDR3 is TGCGCCAGCAGCCAAGGATCTTGGGGCCACCTTTCCTACGAGCAGTACTTC.

The chain employs TRBV6-5 and TRBJ2-1; TRBD1 matches 9 bases. This CDR3 is 15 amino acids long. The germline V gene has CDR1 MNHEY and CDR2 SVGAGI. V was clipped by 5 bases and J by 8 bases; unmatched bases: 10. CDR3 nucleotides: TGTGCCAGCAGTCGCTGGGGGACAGGGCTCTATGAGCAGTTCTTC. It is translated as CASSRWGTGLYEQFF.

The V call is TRBV9, the J call TRBJ1-5; maybe TRBD1 (5 bases). Per the germline V gene, CDR1 is SGDLS and CDR2 is YYNGEE. Trimming cost V 0 bases and J 3 bases, with 10 bases left between them. The CDR3 totals 15 residues. CDR3 nucleotides: TGTGCCAGCAGCGTAGGGGGCGTTTCCAATCAGCCCCAGCATTTT. It translates to CASSVGGVSNQPQHF. The variable domain in full, completed from reference TRBV9 and TRBJ1-5, reads DSGVTQTPKHLITATGQRVTLRCSPRSGDLSVYWYQQSLDQGLQFLIQYYNGEERAKGNILERFSAQQFPDLHSELNLSSLELGDSALYFCASSVGGVSNQPQHFGDGTRLSIL.

This clone was seen once. The chain couples TRBV4-2 to TRBJ2-4; the match to TRBD2 covers 12 bases. Losses at the gene ends were 1 base for V and 5 bases for J; bases not matched to a gene: 3. Per germline, CDR1 LGHNA and CDR2 YNFKEQ. CDR3 size: 16 residues. The chain's CDR3 is CASSQGLAGVQNIQYF. CDR3 bases: TGTGCCAGCAGCCAAGGACTAGCGGGGGTTCAAAACATTCAGTACTTC.

This clone was detected only once. The genes are TRBV9 and TRBJ2-1; D perhaps matches TRBD2 (5 bases). Trimming left V 0 bases short and J 10 bases short, with 11 bases between. The CDR3 runs to 13 residues. Germline V lookup: CDR1 SGDLS, CDR2 YYNGEE. The CDR3 sequence is CASSVVNGVEQFF. In nucleotides, the CDR3 is TGTGCCAGCAGCGTAGTGAACGGGGTAGAGCAGTTCTTC.

This clone was picked up a small number of times. The chain couples TRBV27 to TRBJ2-5, with D maybe TRBD1 (6 bases). The germline V gene encodes CDR1 MNHEY and CDR2 SMNVEV (reference sequence). The CDR3 totals 15 residues. The V gene lost 8 bases and the J gene lost 7 bases, with 23 bases spanning the gap. CDR3 amino acids: CASGIDRPPAGTQYF. The CDR3, as DNA: TGTGCCAGCGGTATAGACAGGCCACCCGCGGGGACCCAGTACTTC.

The rearrangement links TRBV9 to TRBJ2-1; the match to TRBD2 covers 7 bases. Germline V gene lookup returns CDR1 SGDLS and CDR2 YYNGEE. The CDR3 covers 15 residues. After removal of 0 bases from V and 7 bases from J, the junction contained 7 bases not matched to a gene. This CDR3 is CASSVGGGGWNEQFF. CDR3 sequence (DNA): TGTGCCAGCAGCGTAGGTGGGGGAGGGTGGAATGAGCAGTTCTTC.

For the CDR3, the DNA is TGCGCCAGCAGTCAATCTTGTTTCCATGCGGAAGCTTTCTTT. The encoded protein is CASSQSCFHAEAFF. The chain has TRBV23-1 and TRBJ1-1, with no clear D. TRBV23-1 is identified as an open reading frame with a role that is uncertain. The CDR3 has 14 amino acids. The germline V and J ends were trimmed by 0 bases and 8 bases, with 13 bases remaining between them.

This clone was found once. The chain is built from TRBV6-4 and TRBJ2-3; TRBD2 aligns across 9 bases. V lost 0 bases and J lost 4; bases outside the gene matches: 5. CDR1 MRHNA and CDR2 SNTAGT come from the germline V gene. The CDR3 is made up of 16 amino acids. CDR3 residues: CASSDSGGGAADTQYF. CDR3 nucleotides: TGTGCCAGCAGTGACTCGGGCGGGGGGGCCGCAGATACGCAGTATTTT.

The chain combines TRBV6-1 with TRBJ2-3, with 9 bases identical to TRBD2. The ends lost 1 base at V and 8 bases at J; junction bases unmatched: 13. The length of the CDR3 is 17 residues. Looked up from germline, CDR1 is MNHNS and CDR2 is SASEGT. The CDR3 loop is CASSEDVAGGPSVTQYF. CDR3 in DNA: TGTGCCAGCAGTGAAGACGTTGCGGGGGGGCCGAGTGTTACGCAGTATTTT.

This chain connects TRBV7-2 to TRBJ1-5, with D maybe TRBD1 (5 bases). The CDR3 spans 15 residues. V lost 1 base and J 0 bases, leaving 7 bases between the germline ends. In germline, CDR1 is SGHTA, CDR2 FQGNSA. The DNA for the CDR3 is TGTGCCAGCAGCTTAGAGGGGCATAGCAATCAGCCCCAGCATTTT. This translates into CASSLEGHSNQPQHF.

This chain links TRBV5-4 with TRBJ2-2; D not certain. Germline V CDR1 and CDR2: SGHNT, YYREEE (reference sequence). The CDR3 sequence is 13 residues long. Trimming stripped 0 bases from V and 6 bases from J, with 6 bases between. CDR3 coding DNA: TGTGCCAGCAGCTTGGATCCGGCCGGGGAGCTGTTTTTT. This translates into CASSLDPAGELFF.